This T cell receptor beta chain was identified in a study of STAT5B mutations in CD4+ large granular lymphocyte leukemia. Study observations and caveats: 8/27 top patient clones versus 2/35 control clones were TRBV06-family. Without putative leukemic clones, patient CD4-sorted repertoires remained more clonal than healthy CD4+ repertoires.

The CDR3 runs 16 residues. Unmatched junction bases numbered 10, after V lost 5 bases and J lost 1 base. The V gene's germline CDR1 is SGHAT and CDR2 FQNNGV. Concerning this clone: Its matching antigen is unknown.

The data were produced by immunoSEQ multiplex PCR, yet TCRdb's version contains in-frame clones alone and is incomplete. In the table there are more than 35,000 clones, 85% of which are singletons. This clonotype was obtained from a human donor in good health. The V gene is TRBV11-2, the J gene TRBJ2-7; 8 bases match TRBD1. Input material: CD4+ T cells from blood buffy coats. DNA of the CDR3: TGTGCCAGCAGCACGAGGACCGGGACAGGTTCCTACGAGCAGTACTTC. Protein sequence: CASSTRTGTGSYEQYF. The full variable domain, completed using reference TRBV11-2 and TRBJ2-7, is EAGVAQSPRYKIIEKRQSVAFWCNPISGHATLYWYQQILGQGPKLLIQFQNNGVVDDSQLPKDRFSAERLKGVDSTLKIQPAKLEDSAVYLCASSTRTGTGSYEQYFGPGTRLTVT.